Sequencing of this TCR beta chain was carried out in a study of Ad26.COV2.S vaccination and SARS-CoV-2 variants. Sequencing used immunoSEQ multiplex PCR; TCRdb keeps in-frame clones, though not all of them. Among hundreds of thousands of clones listed, around 92% were seen once. Treatment denoted: 19 received Ad26.COV2.S at low or high dose, single or two shots; about 5 received placebo; per-sample allocation not given. Samples came from day 63 after the first vaccine or placebo injection. The trim removed 1 base at V and 7 bases at J, leaving 12 bases unmatched. Germline CDR1 is SEHNR and CDR2 is FQNEAQ (reference sequence). The length of the CDR3 is 17 residues.

This rearrangement joins TRBV7-9 to TRBJ1-1, with 10 positions matching TRBD1. The specimen comprised peripheral blood, sampled in a trial of Ad26.COV2.S vaccine versus placebo. This receptor was identified in a person between 18 and 60 years old who received the Ad26.COV2.S COVID-19 vaccine or a placebo. The CDR3 DNA sequence: TGTGCCAGCAGCTTAGGGTATTCCGGGACAGGGGAGGATGAAGCTTTCTTT. It specifies CASSLGYSGTGEDEAFF.